A selection of T cell receptor beta chains follows, all from one sample in a study of blood T cell repertoires in COVID-19. Only in-frame clones appear in the TCRdb table, and some are missing; sequencing was by immunoSEQ multiplex PCR. The sample holds about 140,000 clones; roughly 90% are singletons and the top ten take over 1.5%. Sequencing was done on a sample of peripheral blood. The receptor set was obtained from a man aged 70-80 years with acute or convalescent COVID-19. The CDR3 runs from the conserved cysteine through the conserved F or W. A D gene is named only where the DNA matches it firmly. The size of a clone is reported for some rows only, either as once, few or many, or as a class for expanded clones.

CDR3 protein,CDR3 DNA,V gene,J gene,D gene,clone size
CASSEAPGGGNSPLHF,TGTGCCAGCAGTGAAGCGCCGGGGGGTGGGAATTCACCCCTCCACTTT,TRBV2,TRBJ1-6,.,.
CASSPTGGFSGNTIYF,TGTGCCAGCAGCCCGACAGGGGGCTTCTCTGGAAACACCATATATTTT,TRBV5-4,TRBJ1-3,TRBD1,.
CSVEYPGHGYTF,TGCAGCGTTGAGTACCCCGGTCATGGCTACACCTTC,TRBV29-1,TRBJ1-2,.,.
CASSSDSTANYGYTF,TGTGCCAGCAGCTCGGACAGTACAGCTAACTATGGCTACACCTTC,TRBV11-2,TRBJ1-2,.,.
CASSSPLAGPLGEQFF,TGCGCCAGCAGCTCCCCCCTAGCGGGGCCTTTAGGTGAGCAGTTCTTC,TRBV5-1,TRBJ2-1,TRBD2,.
CASSPPGQGSQPQHF,TGTGCCAGCAGCCCCCCTGGACAGGGAAGTCAGCCCCAGCATTTT,TRBV6-6,TRBJ1-5,TRBD1,.
CASSLLLLGMGGATEAFF,TGTGCCAGCAGCTTACTTTTGCTAGGGATGGGGGGGGCAACTGAAGCTTTCTTT,TRBV7-8,TRBJ1-1,.,.
CASGRPGQGFTSTDTQYF,TGTGCCAGCGGTCGCCCGGGACAGGGGTTTACATCCACAGATACGCAGTATTTT,TRBV6-6,TRBJ2-3,TRBD1,.
CATGGGRGRSNTGELFF,TGTGCCACCGGGGGGGGCAGGGGGCGATCAAACACCGGGGAGCTGTTTTTT,TRBV24-1,TRBJ2-2,.,.
CASSPWTGANTGELFF,TGTGCCAGCAGCCCTTGGACAGGAGCGAACACCGGGGAGCTGTTTTTT,TRBV3-1/TRBV3-2,TRBJ2-2,TRBD1,.
CASSFGATNEKLFF,TGTGCCAGCAGCTTTGGAGCAACTAATGAAAAACTGTTTTTT,TRBV11-2,TRBJ1-4,.,.
CASSLGRGGSRELFF,TGTGCCAGCAGCTTGGGCAGGGGCGGTTCTCGGGAGCTGTTTTTT,TRBV5-6,TRBJ2-2,.,.
CASSQEAHEQFF,TGTGCCAGCAGCCAAGAGGCCCATGAGCAGTTCTTC,TRBV3-1/TRBV3-2,TRBJ2-1,.,.
CASRFGQGGVQPQHF,TGTGCCAGTAGGTTCGGACAGGGGGGTGTTCAGCCCCAGCATTTT,TRBV19,TRBJ1-5,TRBD1,.
CASSYWDTVSYEQYF,TGTGCCAGCAGTTACTGGGACACTGTCTCCTACGAGCAGTACTTC,TRBV6-5,TRBJ2-7,.,.
CASSYSGSLVNEQFF,TGTGCCAGCAGTTATAGCGGGAGCTTGGTCAATGAGCAGTTCTTC,TRBV28,TRBJ2-1,TRBD2,.
CASSYSAGRSYNEQFF,TGTGCCAGCAGTTACTCGGCGGGGCGATCCTACAATGAGCAGTTCTTC,TRBV6-2/TRBV6-3,TRBJ2-1,.,.
CASTFGGGLTDTQYF,TGTGCCAGCACCTTTGGGGGGGGCCTTACGGATACGCAGTATTTT,TRBV6-6,TRBJ2-3,.,once
CASSEAGVRTDTQYF,TGTGCCAGCAGTGAAGCGGGAGTGCGCACAGATACGCAGTATTTT,TRBV2,TRBJ2-3,.,.
CASSYLAGQEETQYF,TGCGCCAGCAGCTACCTAGCGGGGCAGGAGGAGACCCAGTACTTC,TRBV5-1,TRBJ2-5,TRBD2,.
CASSGTGASYNEQFF,TGCGCCAGCAGCGGGACAGGTGCCTCCTACAATGAGCAGTTCTTC,TRBV5-1,TRBJ2-1,TRBD1,.
CASRLRNTEAFF,TGCGCCAGCAGACTGAGGAACACTGAAGCTTTCTTT,TRBV5-1,TRBJ1-1,.,few
CSVEGGRANTGELFF,TGCAGCGTTGAAGGAGGTCGCGCGAACACCGGGGAGCTGTTTTTT,TRBV29-1,TRBJ2-2,.,.
CASSIDRGTDTQYF,TGTGCCAGTAGTATTGACAGGGGGACAGATACGCAGTATTTT,TRBV19,TRBJ2-3,TRBD1,.
CASAGLAGQSSYNEQFF,TGTGCCAGCGCGGGACTAGCGGGCCAAAGCTCCTACAATGAGCAGTTCTTC,TRBV28,TRBJ2-1,TRBD2,.
CASSEAGDPTDTQYF,TGCGCCAGCAGTGAGGCGGGGGACCCCACAGATACGCAGTATTTT,TRBV10-1,TRBJ2-3,TRBD2,.
CASSLEGRLNTEAFF,TGTGCCAGCAGTTTGGAGGGACGGCTGAACACTGAAGCTTTCTTT,TRBV28,TRBJ1-1,.,.
CSASLLQNGYTF,TGCAGTGCTAGTTTGCTTCAGAATGGCTACACCTTC,TRBV20-1,TRBJ1-2,.,.
CASSLRTGGIYGYTF,TGTGCCAGCAGTCTCCGGACAGGGGGCATCTATGGCTACACCTTC,TRBV6-2/TRBV6-3,TRBJ1-2,TRBD1,.
CASSYSQGQAHNEQFF,TGTGCCAGCAGTTACTCCCAGGGACAGGCCCACAATGAGCAGTTCTTC,TRBV6-5,TRBJ2-1,TRBD1,.
CASDRMGYGYTF,TGTGCCAGTGACAGGATGGGCTATGGCTACACCTTC,TRBV6-5,TRBJ1-2,.,few
CASSRLAGEITDTQYF,TGTGCCAGCAGCCGACTAGCGGGGGAAATCACAGATACGCAGTATTTT,TRBV5-5,TRBJ2-3,TRBD2,.
CASSQDWTSGTANTQYF,TGTGCCAGCAGCCAAGATTGGACTAGCGGGACGGCGAATACGCAGTATTTT,TRBV4-2,TRBJ2-3,TRBD2,.
CASSQSGQDPYGYTF,TGTGCCAGCAGCCAATCAGGACAGGACCCCTATGGCTACACCTTC,TRBV3-1/TRBV3-2,TRBJ1-2,TRBD1,.
CASSFRDRGYGYTF,TGTGCCAGCAGCTTCCGGGACAGGGGTTATGGCTACACCTTC,TRBV7-9,TRBJ1-2,TRBD1,few
CASARDGSSYEQYF,TGTGCTAGTGCTAGGGACGGGAGCTCCTACGAGCAGTACTTC,TRBV12-5,TRBJ2-7,.,.